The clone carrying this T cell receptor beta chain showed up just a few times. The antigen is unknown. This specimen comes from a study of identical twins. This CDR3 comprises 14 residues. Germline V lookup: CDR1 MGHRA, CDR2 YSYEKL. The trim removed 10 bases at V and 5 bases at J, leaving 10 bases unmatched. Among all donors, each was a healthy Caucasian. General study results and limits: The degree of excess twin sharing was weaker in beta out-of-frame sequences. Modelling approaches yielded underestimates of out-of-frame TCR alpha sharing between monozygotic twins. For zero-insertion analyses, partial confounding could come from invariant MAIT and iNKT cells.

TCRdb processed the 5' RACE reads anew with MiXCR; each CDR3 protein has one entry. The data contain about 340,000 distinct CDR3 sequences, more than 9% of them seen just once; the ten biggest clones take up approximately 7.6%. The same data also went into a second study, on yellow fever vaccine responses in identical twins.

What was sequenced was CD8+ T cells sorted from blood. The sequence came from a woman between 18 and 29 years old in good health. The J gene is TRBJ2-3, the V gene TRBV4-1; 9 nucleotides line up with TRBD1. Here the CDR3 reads CAINGDREEDTQYF. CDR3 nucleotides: TGCGCCATCAACGGGGACAGGGAGGAAGATACGCAGTATTTT.